This record covers a single TCR beta chain. The read ends 3 residues before the CDR3 terminus; that terminus is restored from the germline J gene. The assay was immunoSEQ multiplex PCR, and TCRdb's table has in-frame clones only and misses some. The table lists approximately 28,000 clones. The CDR3 has 12 amino acids. The germline gives CDR1 SQVTM, CDR2 ANQGSEA. V dropped 4 bases and J dropped 6 bases, with 13 bases sitting between them. This sample is drawn from a study of T cells in women clearing cervical HPV infection. Study context: Case blood was drawn when the lesion was first found; control blood after infection became undetectable.

The sample consisted of blood buffy coat. The source is a woman between 18 and 70 years old with a cervical HPV16 infection that either progressed to CIN3+ or cleared (not recorded which). This chain links TRBV29-1 with TRBJ2-7; a weak D match, TRBD1 (6 bases). The sequenced part of the CDR3 DNA is TGCAGCGTTGGGCAGGGGAATCGCGAG. Its protein is CSVGQGNRE. In full, the CDR3 is CSVGQGNREQYF.